Ten or more counts support the clone carrying this T cell receptor beta chain. This sequence may be a read error, since a much larger clone differs from it by one base. Other DNA sequences of this sample code for an identical CDR3. This entry belongs to a study of metastatic and nonmetastatic thyroid tumors. Germline loops: CDR1 SGHNT, CDR2 YYREEE (reference sequence). The V gene lost 2 bases and the J gene lost 6 bases, with 16 bases spanning the gap. The CDR3 is 15 amino acids. Per the original data handling: Clinicopathological groups differed in CDR3, with these differences serving to build a distant-metastasis classifier for papillary thyroid cancer. TCRdb re-clonotyped the PCR reads via MiXCR. The V and J calls come from TCRdb's annotation, not from the publication. The sample records 4,500 to 6,500 clones, approximately 26% being singletons. Thyroid surgery was preceded by no treatment in any patient.

The clonotype was recovered from a female donor with papillary thyroid cancer or a benign thyroid nodule (not recorded which). Some clones in this sample may be carry-over from other donors' samples. This chain joins TRBV5-4 and TRBJ2-3; D is uncertain. Sequenced: adjacent normal tissue. The CDR3 reads CASSFLTAGGDTQYF. CDR3 sequence (DNA): TGTGCCAGCAGCTTCCTCACAGCCGGTGGGGATACGCAGTATTTT. The full variable domain, its missing parts supplied by reference TRBV5-4 and TRBJ2-3, is ETGVTQSPTHLIKTRGQQVTLRCSSQSGHNTVSWYQQALGQGPQFIFQYYREEENGRGNFPPRFSGLQFPNYSSELNVNALELDDSALYLCASSFLTAGGDTQYFGPGTRLTVL.